This passage covers 3 T cell receptor beta chains from one sample sequenced in a study of shared clonotypes between healthy human individuals. Repertoires were generated with immunoSEQ multiplex PCR, while TCRdb's copy carries only in-frame clones and drops some. Here the sample spans approximately 2,000,000 clones, 85% to 95% being singletons. Material for sequencing was naive CD4+ T cells from PBMCs. Stated subset: CD45RA+ positively selected. The receptors here all came from a man in his late teens or twenties in good health. Some clones in this sample may be carry-over from other donors' samples.

V gene TRBV29-1 combines with J gene TRBJ2-7; 12 bases agree with TRBD2. This CDR3 is built from 14 residues. V lost 7 bases, J lost 3 bases, and 7 bases stayed unmatched. Germline-derived CDR1 and CDR2 are SQVTM and ANQGSEA. In DNA form, the CDR3 reads TGCAGCGCTGTACTAGCGGGAGGTTTCTACGAGCAGTACTTC. Translated, it gives CSAVLAGGFYEQYF.

The chain combines TRBV21-1 with TRBJ1-1; the tabulated D call, TRBD1, remains unverified against the DNA. TRBV21-1 is annotated as a pseudogene. The CDR3 covers 16 residues. The DNA of the CDR3 is TGTGCCACCTTGACCCGCTTCCAGGGTCGGGACACTGAAGCTTTCTTT. Translated, it gives CATLTRFQGRDTEAFF.

This clone occurred a few times. The rearrangement joins TRBV7-8 to TRBJ1-2; D ambiguous. The V gene's germline CDR1 is SGHVS and CDR2 FQNEAQ. The CDR3 has 13 amino acids. Trimming shortened V by 5 bases and J by 2 bases, and 9 bases separated the two germline ends. CDR3 in amino acids: CASSPRRNYGYTF. The CDR3 DNA reads TGTGCCAGCAGCCCAAGACGGAACTATGGCTACACCTTC.